The 16 T cell receptor beta chains below come from one sample, sequenced in a study of shared clonotypes between healthy human individuals. Using immunoSEQ multiplex PCR, the repertoire was profiled, and TCRdb retains in-frame clones only, with some absent. The table lists about 480,000 clones, almost 80% of them singletons, with 12% in the top ten. Source material: PBMCs. These receptor sequences come from a woman between 35 and 50 years old in good health. Some clones in this sample may be carry-over from other donors' samples.

The chain joins TRBV5-1 to TRBJ2-6; 7 bases match TRBD1. The CDR3 runs 16 residues. V was pared by 6 bases and J by 0 bases, with 6 bases of the junction left unmatched. Germline V gene lookup returns CDR1 SGHRS and CDR2 YFSETQ. CDR3 nucleotide sequence: TGCGCCAGCACCCGACAGGGAACCTCTGGGGCCAACGTCCTGACTTTC. Its translation: CASTRQGTSGANVLTF.

This chain's CDR3 is CASSVGSRKNIQYF. The DNA of the CDR3 is TGTGCCAGCAGCGTAGGATCCCGCAAAAACATTCAGTACTTC. The chain is built from TRBV9 and TRBJ2-4; no definite D call. Per germline, CDR1 SGDLS and CDR2 YYNGEE. The CDR3 totals 14 residues. V was cut by 0 bases and J by 3 bases, with 7 bases left in between.

The V call is TRBV4-1, the J call TRBJ2-1, with TRBD1 identical over 10 bases. This CDR3 has 14 residues. Germline values: CDR1 MGHRA, CDR2 YSYEKL. V lost 4 bases, J lost 7 bases, and 4 bases stayed unmatched. The CDR3: CASSRGQGVNEQFF. DNA for the CDR3: TGCGCCAGCAGCCGAGGACAGGGGGTGAATGAGCAGTTCTTC.

This rearrangement joins TRBV29-1 to TRBJ2-2; 8 bases map to TRBD2. Per germline, CDR1 SQVTM and CDR2 ANQGSEA. There are 13 residues in the CDR3. The V and J ends lost 8 bases and 6 bases, in that order; junction bases with no gene match: 8. The CDR3 DNA sequence: TGCAGCACCGGGAGGGGGTGGGCCGGGGAGCTGTTTTTT. Translating it yields CSTGRGWAGELFF.

This clone showed up just once. V is TRBV21-1 and J is TRBJ2-5; TRBD2 is the table's D call and was not checked against the DNA. TRBV21-1 constitutes a pseudogene. The CDR3 sequence is 13 residues long. CDR3 loop: CASRLAIGETQYF. DNA of the CDR3: TGTGCCAGCAGACTAGCGATCGGCGAGACCCAGTACTTC.

This chain connects TRBV6-6 to TRBJ1-1; a weak D match, TRBD1 (6 bases). V was pared by 8 bases and J by 1 base, with 20 bases between. The germline CDR1 and CDR2 sequences are MNHNY and SVGAGI (reference sequence). The CDR3 is 16 amino acids. CDR3 region: CASRTTLRGANTEAFF. DNA of the CDR3: TGTGCCAGCCGTACTACCCTCAGGGGCGCGAACACTGAAGCTTTCTTT.

This clone turned up a few times. The chain couples TRBV30 to TRBJ1-2; TRBD1 is a possible D gene (5 bases). Germline V gene lookup returns CDR1 GTSNPN and CDR2 SVGIG (reference sequence). CDR3 length: 13 amino acids. The germline V and J ends were trimmed by 0 bases and 5 bases, with 10 bases remaining between them. The CDR3 spells CAWSVQAEYGYTF. CDR3 coding DNA: TGTGCCTGGAGTGTACAGGCGGAGTATGGCTACACCTTC.

This chain joins TRBV7-9 and TRBJ1-2, with no clear D. V was pared by 1 base and J by 7 bases, with 7 bases between. Germline values: CDR1 SEHNR, CDR2 FQNEAQ (reference sequence). This CDR3 has 12 amino acids. Here the CDR3 DNA reads TGTGCCAGCAGCTTAGACGATAGTGGCTACACCTTC. This sequence encodes CASSLDDSGYTF.

The gene calls are TRBV21-1 and TRBJ1-4; the DNA was not used to check the table's D call, TRBD1. TRBV21-1 is given as a pseudogene. The CDR3 runs 15 residues. Here the CDR3 DNA reads TGTGCCAGCAGCAAAGGAGGACAGCCGGAGAAAAAACTGTTTTTT. It codes for CASSKGGQPEKKLFF.

The J gene is TRBJ2-3, the V gene TRBV18, with D perhaps TRBD2 (6 bases). From germline, CDR1 is KGHSH and CDR2 LQKENI. The CDR3 extends over 15 amino acids. Trimming removed 6 bases at V and 4 bases at J, with 17 bases between. The CDR3 spells CASSTGVLTADTQYF. Written as DNA, the CDR3 is TGTGCCAGCTCCACGGGGGTTCTCACGGCAGATACGCAGTATTTT.

The genes are TRBV6-5 and TRBJ1-1; D is undetermined. Germline CDR1 is MNHEY and CDR2 is SVGAGI. This CDR3 comprises 11 residues. Trimming pared 2 bases from V and 6 bases from J, leaving 4 bases between. As DNA, the CDR3 is TGTGCCAGCAGTTACAGGGCTGAAGCTTTCTTT. Its translation: CASSYRAEAFF.

The chain carries TRBV6-4 and TRBJ1-2, with D perhaps matching TRBD1 (5 bases). Germline V CDR1 and CDR2: MRHNA, SNTAGT. V lost 0 bases and J 4 bases, leaving 21 bases between the germline ends. The CDR3 is 18 residues long. The CDR3 region has the DNA TGTGCCAGCAGTGACTCGCGGGGCCTCGCCCGAACCTTCTATGGCTACACCTTC. This translates into CASSDSRGLARTFYGYTF.

V and J are TRBV18 and TRBJ2-5; perhaps TRBD1 as D (6 bases). Trimming took off 3 bases at V and 5 bases at J, with 13 bases between the two ends. Per germline, CDR1 KGHSH and CDR2 LQKENI. CDR3 length equals 14 residues. Here the CDR3 DNA reads TGTGCCAGCTCACCCGTCCCTCAGGGGGAGACCCAGTACTTC. It yields the protein CASSPVPQGETQYF. The full variable domain, its missing parts supplied by reference TRBV18 and TRBJ2-5, is NAGVMQNPRHLVRRRGQEARLRCSPMKGHSHVYWYRQLPEEGLKFMVYLQKENIIDESGMPKERFSAEFPKEGPSILRIQQVVRGDSAAYFCASSPVPQGETQYFGPGTRLLVL.

In this sample, this clone turned up once. The chain links TRBV7-2 to TRBJ2-3; D is unresolved. The CDR3 totals 14 residues. Trimming took off 2 bases at V and 3 bases at J, with 9 bases between the two ends. The V gene's germline CDR1 is SGHTA and CDR2 FQGNSA. In DNA form, the CDR3 reads TGTGCCAGCAGCTTAATCGGGCTTACAGATACGCAGTATTTT. It translates to CASSLIGLTDTQYF.

This clone came up many times. V usage is TRBV29-1 and J usage is TRBJ2-7, with TRBD2 identical over 8 bases. The ends lost 6 bases at V and 3 bases at J; junction bases unmatched: 4. CDR1 is SQVTM, CDR2 ANQGSEA, per germline. The CDR3 is 12 amino acids. This CDR3 reads CSVYAGGYEQYF. As DNA, the CDR3 is TGCAGCGTCTACGCGGGGGGCTACGAGCAGTACTTC.

V gene TRBV14 combines with J gene TRBJ2-7; 8 bases line up with TRBD1. With 4 bases clipped from V and 3 bases from J, the junction kept 8 bases outside the gene matches. Germline loops: CDR1 SGHDN, CDR2 FVKESK. This CDR3 region has 15 residues. CDR3 protein: CASSPRTGMSYEQYF. The CDR3 coding sequence is TGTGCCAGCAGCCCTCGGACAGGGATGAGCTACGAGCAGTACTTC.